These 17 T cell receptor beta chains share one sample of origin, sequenced in a study of cytomegalovirus exposure and HLA in healthy donors. The PCR employed 60 Vbeta primers together with 13 Jbeta primers. Sequencing was performed with immunoSEQ multiplex PCR; in TCRdb, only in-frame clones are kept and a portion is missing. The sample lists approximately 260,000 clones; about four fifths were seen once. Material: PBMCs. These receptor sequences come from a middle-aged woman in good health and CMV-seropositive.

The rearrangement links TRBV11-2 to TRBJ1-5; the match to TRBD1 covers 7 bases. Germline loops: CDR1 SGHAT, CDR2 FQNNGV. J gave up 2 bases and V 5 bases, and 6 bases lay outside the gene matches. This CDR3 is 15 amino acids long. The CDR3 is CASSPNGQGNQPQHF. The CDR3 nucleotides are TGTGCCAGCAGCCCAAACGGACAGGGCAATCAGCCCCAGCATTTT.

The V call is TRBV6-5, the J call TRBJ2-3, with TRBD2 matching 10 bases. The ends lost 7 bases at V and 5 bases at J; junction bases unmatched: 9. The germline gives CDR1 MNHEY, CDR2 SVGAGI. This CDR3 is 15 amino acids long. This chain's CDR3 is CASIGLAAGGDTQYF. The CDR3 nucleotides are TGTGCCAGCATCGGACTAGCGGCAGGGGGAGATACGCAGTATTTT.

V and J are TRBV9 and TRBJ1-1; maybe TRBD1 (6 bases). Per germline, CDR1 SGDLS and CDR2 YYNGEE. The CDR3 has 15 residues. Trimming cost V 0 bases and J 5 bases, with 14 bases left between them. CDR3 in DNA: TGTGCCAGCAGCGTAGAAACAGGGTTTGGAACTGAAGCTTTCTTT. It encodes CASSVETGFGTEAFF.

J is TRBJ2-7 and V is TRBV2; 10 bases line up with TRBD1. CDR3 length equals 15 residues. V gave up 4 bases and J gave up 6 bases; unmatched junction bases: 9. CDR1 is SNHLY and CDR2 is FYNNEI in the germline V gene. This CDR3 is CASSGGQGRDGEQYF. CDR3 DNA: TGTGCCAGCAGTGGGGGACAGGGGAGGGATGGCGAGCAGTACTTC.

The V gene is TRBV19, the J gene TRBJ2-1; D not resolved. Trimming took 7 bases from V and 2 from J, leaving 9 bases between them. The CDR3 has 13 residues. Per germline, CDR1 LNHDA and CDR2 SQIVND (reference sequence). CDR3 loop: CASKALAYNEQFF. DNA of the CDR3: TGTGCCAGTAAGGCGCTAGCCTACAATGAGCAGTTCTTC.

The rearrangement links TRBV21-1 to TRBJ1-5; the tabulated D call, TRBD1, remains unverified against the DNA. TRBV21-1 has pseudogene status. The length of the CDR3 is 18 residues. DNA for the CDR3: TGTGCCAGCAGCAATGGACAGGGGGCGCGGAAAAACAATCAGCCCCAGCATTTT. It specifies CASSNGQGARKNNQPQHF.

V is TRBV6-1 and J is TRBJ2-2; 7 bases map to TRBD2. CDR1 and CDR2 (germline): MNHNS, SASEGT. With 6 bases clipped from V and 5 bases from J, the junction kept 6 bases outside the gene matches. The length of the CDR3 is 14 residues. CDR3 loop: CASRRASGTGELFF. In DNA, the CDR3 is TGTGCCAGCAGGAGGGCTAGCGGAACCGGGGAGCTGTTTTTT.

The chain couples TRBV7-2 to TRBJ2-7; D may be TRBD2 (5 bases). In germline, CDR1 is SGHTA, CDR2 FQGNSA. Trimming cost V 1 base and J 0 bases, with 13 bases left between them. The CDR3 length is 16 residues. The CDR3 sequence: CASSLVGGVVSYEQYF. The CDR3 bases are TGTGCCAGCAGCTTAGTAGGAGGTGTCGTCTCCTACGAGCAGTACTTC. The complete variable domain, with remaining parts taken from reference TRBV7-2 and TRBJ2-7, reads GAGVSQSPSNKVTEKGKDVELRCDPISGHTALYWYRQSLGQGLEFLIYFQGNSAPDKSGLPSDRFSAERTGGSVSTLTIQRTQQEDSAVYLCASSLVGGVVSYEQYFGPGTRLTVT.

The J gene is TRBJ2-6, the V gene TRBV10-3, with D possibly being TRBD1 (5 bases). The CDR3 runs 19 residues. The V end lost 0 bases, the J end lost 2 bases, and 17 bases lay between the germline ends. Germline V gene data show CDR1 as ENHRY and CDR2 as SYGVKD. The CDR3 region is CAISESKGFTGPGANVLTF. In DNA form, the CDR3 reads TGTGCCATCAGTGAGTCAAAGGGTTTTACAGGACCTGGGGCCAACGTCCTGACTTTC.

V and J are TRBV9 and TRBJ1-5; D gene unclear. The CDR3 contains 15 residues. The V gene's germline CDR1 is SGDLS and CDR2 YYNGEE. With 0 bases removed from V and 2 bases from J, the gap between germline ends came to 9 bases. In nucleotides, the CDR3 is TGTGCCAGCAGCGTAGACGGGGTGGGCAATCAGCCCCAGCATTTT. Translated, it gives CASSVDGVGNQPQHF.

This chain links TRBV6-6 with TRBJ2-7; D ambiguous. The V end was cut by 0 bases, the J end by 2 bases, with 8 bases between. This CDR3 spans 14 amino acids. The germline V gene has CDR1 MNHNY and CDR2 SVGAGI (reference sequence). The CDR3 DNA sequence: TGTGCCAGCAGTTACTCAGGAGTTCCCTACGAGCAGTACTTC. Its protein is CASSYSGVPYEQYF.

The chain links TRBV4-1 to TRBJ2-7, with 8 nucleotides matching TRBD1. V gave up 0 bases and J gave up 4 bases; unmatched junction bases: 5. Germline V CDR1 and CDR2: MGHRA, YSYEKL. The CDR3 is made up of 15 amino acids. The CDR3 region is CASSQDDRGGYEQYF. Here the CDR3 DNA reads TGCGCCAGCAGCCAAGATGACAGGGGCGGGTACGAGCAGTACTTC.

The gene calls are TRBV5-6 and TRBJ2-5; 8 bases agree with TRBD1. Unmatched junction bases numbered 5, after V lost 5 bases and J lost 5 bases. From germline, CDR1 is SGHDT and CDR2 YYEEEE. The CDR3 spans 13 residues. This CDR3 is CASSQTGGETQYF. The DNA of the CDR3 is TGTGCCAGCAGTCAAACAGGGGGGGAGACCCAGTACTTC. The whole variable domain, remainder taken from reference TRBV5-6 and TRBJ2-5, is DAGVTQSPTHLIKTRGQQVTLRCSPKSGHDTVSWYQQALGQGPQFIFQYYEEEERQRGNFPDRFSGHQFPNYSSELNVNALLLGDSALYLCASSQTGGETQYFGPGTRLLVL.

This sequence joins TRBV6-5 and TRBJ2-1; TRBD1 is a possible D gene (5 bases). The CDR3 length is 15 residues. With 10 bases removed from V and 0 bases from J, the gap between germline ends came to 16 bases. CDR1 is MNHEY, CDR2 SVGAGI, per germline. CDR3 loop: CATGSMSNSYNEQFF. The DNA for the CDR3 is TGTGCCACAGGGTCGATGTCAAACTCCTACAATGAGCAGTTCTTC.

V is TRBV6-5 and J is TRBJ1-4; D gene unclear. The length of the CDR3 is 14 residues. CDR1 and CDR2 from the germline V gene are MNHEY and SVGAGI. V was cut by 8 bases and J by 0 bases, with 10 bases left in between. CDR3 sequence (DNA): TGTGCCAGCCAAGAAGGAGCAACTAATGAAAAACTGTTTTTT. Residues: CASQEGATNEKLFF.

CDR3 protein: CASSPDRGEMNTEAFF. The CDR3 region has the DNA TGTGCCAGTAGCCCAGACAGGGGTGAGATGAACACTGAAGCTTTCTTT. The rearrangement links TRBV19 to TRBJ1-1; TRBD1 aligns across 8 bases. This CDR3 has 16 amino acids. CDR1 and CDR2 (germline): LNHDA, SQIVND (reference sequence). The V segment lost 6 bases and the J segment 0 bases; nucleotides outside the gene matches: 9.

This chain connects TRBV28 to TRBJ2-7; TRBD2 agrees at 10 bases. Germline-derived CDR1 and CDR2 are MDHEN and SYDVKM. The trim removed 4 bases at V and 2 bases at J, leaving 5 bases unmatched. The CDR3 runs to 15 residues. As DNA, the CDR3 is TGTGCCAGCAGTTCCTCCCTAGCGGGAGCCTACGAGCAGTACTTC. It codes for CASSSSLAGAYEQYF. The full variable domain, rest sourced from reference TRBV28 and TRBJ2-7, is DVKVTQSSRYLVKRTGEKVFLECVQDMDHENMFWYRQDPGLGLRLIYFSYDVKMKEKGDIPEGYSVSREKKERFSLILESASTNQTSMYLCASSSSLAGAYEQYFGPGTRLTVT.